This T cell receptor (beta chain) was found in a study of blood T cells in healthy people across ages. Whole-study findings and limits: Fewer expanded clones and more diversity marked long-lived versus aged donors. Older age coincided with a roughly linear decline in TCR beta diversity per million T cells.

Trimming removed 4 bases from V and 4 bases from J; junction bases left unmatched: 10. The germline gives CDR1 LGHDT, CDR2 YNNKEL (reference sequence). This CDR3 is built from 16 residues. The authors ran a second PCR of about 7 to 12 cycles using a sample-barcoded 5' primer and a J-beta primer mix. Each cDNA molecule was tagged by a template-switch adaptor with 12 random nucleotides. TCRdb redid the calling of the 5' RACE reads with MiXCR, one entry per CDR3 protein. The top ten hold 18% of the sample, which has some 1 million distinct CDR3 sequences, under 45% seen once. Remarks on this clonotype: Its antigen is currently unknown.

The specimen sequenced was blood. The gene calls are TRBV3-1 and TRBJ2-1; 7 nucleotides line up with TRBD2. This TCR derives from a woman between 55 and 75 years old in good health. The CDR3 region has the DNA TGTGCCAGCAGCCCGGGACTACAGTTCAAATACAATGAGCAGTTCTTC. This gives the protein CASSPGLQFKYNEQFF.